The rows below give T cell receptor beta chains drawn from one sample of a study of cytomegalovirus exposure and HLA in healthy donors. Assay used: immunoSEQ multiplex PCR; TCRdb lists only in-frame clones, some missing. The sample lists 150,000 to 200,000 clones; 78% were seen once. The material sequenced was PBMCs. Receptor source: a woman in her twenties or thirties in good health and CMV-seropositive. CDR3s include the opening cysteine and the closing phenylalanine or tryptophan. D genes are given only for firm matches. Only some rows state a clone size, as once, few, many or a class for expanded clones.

CDR3: CASSWRVGNEQFF
DNA: TGTGCCAGCTCTTGGAGGGTTGGGAATGAGCAGTTCTTC
size: NA
V: TRBV7-2
J: TRBJ2-1
length: 13
D: NA

CDR3: CASSRAGLSTEAFF
DNA: TGTGCCAGCAGTCGGGCGGGGTTGAGCACTGAAGCTTTCTTT
size: NA
V: TRBV5-5
J: TRBJ1-1
length: 14
D: NA

CDR3: CASSFGLAGVTGELFF
DNA: TGTGCCAGCAGCTTCGGACTAGCGGGGGTCACCGGGGAGCTGTTTTTT
size: NA
V: TRBV7-2
J: TRBJ2-2
length: 16
D: TRBD2

CDR3: CASSLASRRQGSGNTIYF
DNA: TGCGCCAGCAGCTTGGCCTCACGGAGACAGGGGTCCGGGAACACCATATATTTT
size: NA
V: TRBV5-1
J: TRBJ1-3
length: 18
D: TRBD1

CDR3: CASSRREGTGNTEAFF
DNA: TGTGCCAGCAGCCGAAGGGAAGGGACAGGGAACACTGAAGCTTTCTTT
size: NA
V: TRBV7-3
J: TRBJ1-1
length: 16
D: TRBD1

CDR3: CASSVEGLAPNEQFF
DNA: TGTGCCAGCAGCGTAGAAGGACTAGCGCCCAATGAGCAGTTCTTC
size: few
V: TRBV9
J: TRBJ2-1
length: 15
D: TRBD2

CDR3: CASSQGDRDYGYTF
DNA: TGTGCCAGCAGCCAAGGGGACAGGGACTATGGCTACACCTTC
size: once
V: TRBV4-2
J: TRBJ1-2
length: 14
D: TRBD1

CDR3: CASSLGPTGRNQPQHF
DNA: TGTGCCAGCAGCTTAGGCCCCACAGGGCGCAATCAGCCCCAGCATTTT
size: NA
V: TRBV7-9
J: TRBJ1-5
length: 16
D: NA

CDR3: CASSLTTTGNNEQFF
DNA: TGTGCCAGCAGCCTAACGACGACAGGAAACAATGAGCAGTTCTTC
size: few
V: TRBV5-4
J: TRBJ2-1
length: 15
D: NA

CDR3: CASSPSVEGQETQYF
DNA: TGTGCTAGCAGCCCCAGCGTGGAGGGGCAAGAGACCCAGTACTTC
size: few
V: TRBV7-7
J: TRBJ2-5
length: 15
D: NA

CDR3: CASSRDSRGKLFF
DNA: TGTGCCAGCAGTCGGGACTCCCGAGGAAAACTGTTTTTT
size: NA
V: TRBV28
J: TRBJ1-4
length: 13
D: NA

CDR3: CASSLDGSSYNEQFF
DNA: TGTGCCAGCAGCTTAGACGGTAGCTCCTACAATGAGCAGTTCTTC
size: NA
V: TRBV11-3
J: TRBJ2-1
length: 15
D: NA

CDR3: CASRQGMVNEQFF
DNA: TGTGCCAGCAGACAGGGGATGGTCAATGAGCAGTTCTTC
size: NA
V: TRBV7-9
J: TRBJ2-1
length: 13
D: TRBD1

CDR3: CASSSADRGGTQYF
DNA: TGTGCCAGCTCCTCGGCGGACAGAGGCGGGACCCAGTACTTC
size: NA
V: TRBV18
J: TRBJ2-5
length: 14
D: NA

CDR3: CASSPPDGYTF
DNA: TGTGCCAGCAGCCCCCCCGATGGCTACACCTTC
size: once
V: TRBV6-5
J: TRBJ1-2
length: 11
D: NA

CDR3: CASAGGYGKAYEQYF
DNA: TGTGCCAGCGCAGGGGGGTATGGCAAAGCCTACGAGCAGTACTTC
size: NA
V: TRBV6-1
J: TRBJ2-7
length: 15
D: NA

CDR3: CASSQGIRGPGTEAFF
DNA: TGCGCCAGCAGCCAGGGGATACGAGGGCCGGGCACTGAAGCTTTCTTT
size: NA
V: TRBV4-3
J: TRBJ1-1
length: 16
D: NA

CDR3: CASLLLSGNTIYF
DNA: TGTGCCAGCCTCCTGCTATCTGGAAACACCATATATTTT
size: once
V: TRBV6-5
J: TRBJ1-3
length: 13
D: NA

CDR3: CASSLGGHTGELFF
DNA: TGTGCCAGCAGCTTAGGGGGCCACACCGGGGAGCTGTTTTTT
size: NA
V: TRBV7-9
J: TRBJ2-2
length: 14
D: NA

CDR3: CASRPSEGLSSYEQYF
DNA: TGCGCCAGCAGACCGAGCGAGGGCCTAAGCTCCTACGAGCAGTACTTC
size: NA
V: TRBV5-1
J: TRBJ2-7
length: 16
D: NA

CDR3: CASSDLMGAEAFF
DNA: TGTGCCAGCAGTGATCTGATGGGCGCTGAAGCTTTCTTT
size: NA
V: TRBV2
J: TRBJ1-1
length: 13
D: NA

CDR3: CASSLLDRETGNTIYF
DNA: TGTGCCAGCAGCTTGTTAGACAGGGAGACTGGAAACACCATATATTTT
size: NA
V: TRBV11-2
J: TRBJ1-3
length: 16
D: TRBD1

CDR3: CASSIAGQPQHF
DNA: TGTGCCAGTAGTATTGCGGGTCAGCCCCAGCATTTT
size: NA
V: TRBV19
J: TRBJ1-5
length: 12
D: NA

CDR3: CASSLTGQPYGYTF
DNA: TGTGCCAGCAGCTTAACCGGACAGCCCTATGGCTACACCTTC
size: NA
V: TRBV7-9
J: TRBJ1-2
length: 14
D: NA

CDR3: CAILAGVDTGELFF
DNA: TGTGCCATTTTAGCGGGAGTTGACACCGGGGAGCTGTTTTTT
size: NA
V: TRBV10-3
J: TRBJ2-2
length: 14
D: TRBD2

CDR3: CASSQVLAGDTYEQYF
DNA: TGCGCCAGCAGCCAAGTCTTAGCGGGGGACACCTACGAGCAGTACTTC
size: NA
V: TRBV4-1
J: TRBJ2-7
length: 16
D: TRBD2

CDR3: CASSRGTATNEKLFF
DNA: TGCGCCAGCAGCCGAGGGACAGCAACTAATGAAAAACTGTTTTTT
size: few
V: TRBV4-1
J: TRBJ1-4
length: 15
D: TRBD1

CDR3: CAWEGLAGALTGELFF
DNA: TGTGCCTGGGAAGGACTAGCGGGGGCCCTCACCGGGGAGCTGTTTTTT
size: NA
V: TRBV30
J: TRBJ2-2
length: 16
D: TRBD2

CDR3: CASSLGTGWETQYF
DNA: TGTGCCAGCAGCTTGGGGACAGGGTGGGAGACCCAGTACTTC
size: few
V: TRBV5-6
J: TRBJ2-5
length: 14
D: TRBD1

CDR3: CASSINQAETQYF
DNA: TGTGCCAGTAGTATTAATCAGGCGGAGACCCAGTACTTC
size: NA
V: TRBV19
J: TRBJ2-5
length: 13
D: NA

CDR3: CASSSRAGFYGYTF
DNA: TGTGCCAGCAGTTCTAGGGCAGGGTTTTATGGCTACACCTTC
size: NA
V: TRBV6-5
J: TRBJ1-2
length: 14
D: NA

CDR3: CASFRTGDYGYTF
DNA: TGTGCCAGCTTTCGGACAGGGGACTATGGCTACACCTTC
size: NA
V: TRBV5-4
J: TRBJ1-2
length: 13
D: TRBD1

CDR3: CASSLVALSPEAEAFF
DNA: TGTGCCAGCAGCTTGGTGGCTCTCTCCCCGGAGGCTGAAGCTTTCTTT
size: NA
V: TRBV5-6
J: TRBJ1-1
length: 16
D: NA

CDR3: CSVRRGGLRTDTQYF
DNA: TGCAGCGTTAGGAGGGGGGGACTTCGCACAGATACGCAGTATTTT
size: NA
V: TRBV29-1
J: TRBJ2-3
length: 15
D: NA

CDR3: CASSLLPSGTTYEQYF
DNA: TGTGCCAGCAGCTTACTTCCTAGCGGGACCACCTACGAGCAGTACTTC
size: few
V: TRBV11-2
J: TRBJ2-7
length: 16
D: TRBD2

CDR3: CASSLGDREFATNEKLFF
DNA: TGTGCCAGCAGCTTAGGGGACAGGGAATTTGCAACTAATGAAAAACTGTTTTTT
size: NA
V: TRBV7-9
J: TRBJ1-4
length: 18
D: TRBD1

CDR3: CASKPGTGGHEKLFF
DNA: TGTGCCAGCAAACCAGGGACAGGGGGACATGAAAAACTGTTTTTT
size: NA
V: TRBV6-1
J: TRBJ1-4
length: 15
D: TRBD1

CDR3: CASSFAAGRGYGYTF
DNA: TGCGCCAGCAGCTTTGCGGCAGGGAGGGGGTATGGCTACACCTTC
size: NA
V: TRBV5-1
J: TRBJ1-2
length: 15
D: NA

CDR3: CATSVLNEKLFF
DNA: TGTGCCACCAGCGTACTTAATGAAAAACTGTTTTTT
size: NA
V: TRBV15
J: TRBJ1-4
length: 12
D: NA

CDR3: CSVGQGTYEQYF
DNA: TGCAGCGTTGGTCAGGGGACCTACGAGCAGTACTTC
size: few
V: TRBV29-1
J: TRBJ2-7
length: 12
D: NA

CDR3: CASSTVSGNTIYF
DNA: TGTGCCAGCAGCACAGTCTCTGGAAACACCATATATTTT
size: NA
V: TRBV19
J: TRBJ1-3
length: 13
D: NA

CDR3: CAWSVIGGRANEKLFF
DNA: TGTGCCTGGAGTGTAATCGGGGGAAGGGCTAATGAAAAACTGTTTTTT
size: NA
V: TRBV30
J: TRBJ1-4
length: 16
D: NA

CDR3: CASSQRGISNYGYTF
DNA: TGCGCCAGCAGCCAGCGAGGGATCTCTAACTATGGCTACACCTTC
size: NA
V: TRBV4-1
J: TRBJ1-2
length: 15
D: NA

CDR3: CASSLVSNTDTQYF
DNA: TGTGCCAGCAGTTTAGTCTCTAACACAGATACGCAGTATTTT
size: NA
V: TRBV28
J: TRBJ2-3
length: 14
D: NA

CDR3: CASSWDRDEKLFF
DNA: TGTGCCAGTAGCTGGGACAGGGATGAAAAACTGTTTTTT
size: NA
V: TRBV5-6
J: TRBJ1-4
length: 13
D: TRBD1

CDR3: CASSLGAGRNTGELFF
DNA: TGCGCCAGCAGCCTGGGTGCGGGTCGGAACACCGGGGAGCTGTTTTTT
size: NA
V: TRBV4-3
J: TRBJ2-2
length: 16
D: NA

CDR3: CASSVEGRGLGTDTQYF
DNA: TGTGCCAGCAGCGTAGAAGGTAGGGGCTTGGGCACAGATACGCAGTATTTT
size: few
V: TRBV9
J: TRBJ2-3
length: 17
D: NA

CDR3: CAWSVGGTEAFF
DNA: TGTGCCTGGAGTGTGGGGGGGACTGAAGCTTTCTTT
size: NA
V: TRBV30
J: TRBJ1-1
length: 12
D: NA

CDR3: CASSLARGGEQFF
DNA: TGTGCCAGCAGCTTAGCTAGGGGTGGTGAGCAGTTCTTC
size: NA
V: TRBV7-8
J: TRBJ2-1
length: 13
D: NA

CDR3: CASSPGTISGRGTDTQYF
DNA: TGCGCCAGCAGCCCTGGGACCATCAGCGGGAGGGGAACAGATACGCAGTATTTT
size: NA
V: TRBV4-1
J: TRBJ2-3
length: 18
D: TRBD2

CDR3: CASSSTGGDQPQHF
DNA: TGTGCCAGCAGTTCGACAGGGGGCGATCAGCCCCAGCATTTT
size: NA
V: TRBV6-5
J: TRBJ1-5
length: 14
D: TRBD1

CDR3: CASSQPDTFYNQPQHF
DNA: TGTGCCAGCAGCCAACCTGACACGTTTTACAATCAGCCCCAGCATTTT
size: NA
V: TRBV28
J: TRBJ1-5
length: 16
D: NA

CDR3: CASRLAYGYTF
DNA: TGTGCCAGCAGGCTGGCCTATGGCTACACCTTC
size: NA
V: TRBV2
J: TRBJ1-2
length: 11
D: NA

CDR3: CASSQDRFQGANQPQHF
DNA: TGCGCCAGCAGCCAAGATCGATTTCAGGGGGCTAACCAGCCCCAGCATTTT
size: NA
V: TRBV4-1
J: TRBJ1-5
length: 17
D: TRBD1

CDR3: CASRSQGENTEAFF
DNA: TGTGCCAGCAGAAGCCAGGGTGAGAACACTGAAGCTTTCTTT
size: NA
V: TRBV11-2
J: TRBJ1-1
length: 14
D: NA

CDR3: CASSLAGTPFAYTF
DNA: TGTGCCAGTAGTTTAGCCGGGACACCATTTGCCTACACCTTC
size: NA
V: TRBV19
J: TRBJ1-2
length: 14
D: NA

CDR3: CASSPPGTGRYGYTF
DNA: TGTGCCAGCTCACCACCGGGGACAGGGAGGTATGGCTACACCTTC
size: NA
V: TRBV18
J: TRBJ1-2
length: 15
D: TRBD1

CDR3: CASSSMRNTEAFF
DNA: TGTGCCAGCAGTTCTATGAGGAACACTGAAGCTTTCTTT
size: NA
V: TRBV7-6
J: TRBJ1-1
length: 13
D: NA